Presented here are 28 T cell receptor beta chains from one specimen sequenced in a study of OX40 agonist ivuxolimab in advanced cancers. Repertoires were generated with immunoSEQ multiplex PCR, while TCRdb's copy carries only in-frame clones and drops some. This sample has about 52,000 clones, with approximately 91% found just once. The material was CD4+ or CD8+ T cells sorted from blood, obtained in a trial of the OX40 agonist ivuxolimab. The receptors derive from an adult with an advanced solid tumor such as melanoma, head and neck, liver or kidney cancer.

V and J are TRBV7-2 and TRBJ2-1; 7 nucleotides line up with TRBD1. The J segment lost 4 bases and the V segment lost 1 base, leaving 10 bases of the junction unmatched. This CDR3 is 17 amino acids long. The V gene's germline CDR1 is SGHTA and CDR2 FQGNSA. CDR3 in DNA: TGTGCCAGCAGCTTAGGGGAAGGGGGCCCTCAATACAATGAGCAGTTCTTC. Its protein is CASSLGEGGPQYNEQFF. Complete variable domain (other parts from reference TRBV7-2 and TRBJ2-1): GAGVSQSPSNKVTEKGKDVELRCDPISGHTALYWYRQSLGQGLEFLIYFQGNSAPDKSGLPSDRFSAERTGGSVSTLTIQRTQQEDSAVYLCASSLGEGGPQYNEQFFGPGTRLTVL.

The CDR3 here is CASSSGTGPTDEQFF. The CDR3 DNA sequence: TGTGCCAGCAGCTCCGGGACAGGGCCAACTGATGAGCAGTTCTTC. The rearrangement joins TRBV5-6 to TRBJ2-1; 9 bases are shared with TRBD1. This CDR3 region has 15 residues. Germline trimming cut 3 bases from V and 8 bases from J; bases unmatched to any gene: 9. Germline CDR1 SGHDT, CDR2 YYEEEE.

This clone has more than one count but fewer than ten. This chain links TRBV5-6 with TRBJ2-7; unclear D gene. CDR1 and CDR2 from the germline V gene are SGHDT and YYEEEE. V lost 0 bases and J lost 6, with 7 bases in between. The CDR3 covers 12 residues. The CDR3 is CASSLEWSEQYF. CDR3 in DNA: TGTGCCAGCAGCTTGGAGTGGTCCGAGCAGTACTTC.

CDR3: CASSYRNENSNQPQHF. For the CDR3, the DNA is TGTGCCAGCAGTTACAGAAACGAAAATAGCAATCAGCCCCAGCATTTT. The chain combines TRBV6-6 with TRBJ1-5, with unresolved D. Trimming left V 2 bases short and J 0 bases short, with 11 bases between. Germline V gene lookup returns CDR1 MNHNY and CDR2 SVGAGI (reference sequence). This CDR3 is 16 amino acids long.

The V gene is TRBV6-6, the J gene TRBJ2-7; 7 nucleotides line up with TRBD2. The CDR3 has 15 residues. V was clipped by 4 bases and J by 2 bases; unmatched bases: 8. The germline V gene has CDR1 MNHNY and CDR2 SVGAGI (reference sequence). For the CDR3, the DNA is TGTGCCAGCAGTTCCGACACAGCGGGGACCTACGAGCAGTACTTC. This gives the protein CASSSDTAGTYEQYF.

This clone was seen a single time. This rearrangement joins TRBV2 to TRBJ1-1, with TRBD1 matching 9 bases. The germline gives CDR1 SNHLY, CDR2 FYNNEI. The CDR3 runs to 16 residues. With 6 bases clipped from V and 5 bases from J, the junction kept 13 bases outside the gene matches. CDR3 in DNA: TGTGCCAGCAGACCGGACAGGGGCGAAGGGTTGACTGAAGCTTTCTTT. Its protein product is CASRPDRGEGLTEAFF.

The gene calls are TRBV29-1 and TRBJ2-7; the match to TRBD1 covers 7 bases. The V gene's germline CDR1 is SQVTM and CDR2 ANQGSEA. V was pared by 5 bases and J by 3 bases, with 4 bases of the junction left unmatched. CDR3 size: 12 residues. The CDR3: CSVMGQNYEQYF. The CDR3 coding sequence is TGCAGCGTTATGGGACAGAACTACGAGCAGTACTTC.

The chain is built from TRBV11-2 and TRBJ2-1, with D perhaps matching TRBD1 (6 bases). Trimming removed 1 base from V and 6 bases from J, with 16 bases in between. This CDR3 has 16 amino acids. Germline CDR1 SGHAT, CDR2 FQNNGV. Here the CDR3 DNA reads TGTGCCAGCAGCTTAGTACAGGGAGCGTTAAGCAATGAGCAGTTCTTC. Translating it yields CASSLVQGALSNEQFF.

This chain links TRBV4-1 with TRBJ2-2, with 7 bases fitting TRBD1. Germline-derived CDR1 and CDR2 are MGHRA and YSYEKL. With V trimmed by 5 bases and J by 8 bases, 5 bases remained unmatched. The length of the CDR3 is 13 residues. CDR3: CASSTRTGGELFF. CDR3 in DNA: TGCGCCAGCAGCACCCGGACAGGTGGGGAGCTGTTTTTT.

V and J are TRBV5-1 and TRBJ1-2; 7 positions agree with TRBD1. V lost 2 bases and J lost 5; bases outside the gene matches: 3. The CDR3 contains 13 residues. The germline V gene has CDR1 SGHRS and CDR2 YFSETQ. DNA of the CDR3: TGCGCCAGCAGCTTAGCAGGGGGTTATGGCTACACCTTC. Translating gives CASSLAGGYGYTF.

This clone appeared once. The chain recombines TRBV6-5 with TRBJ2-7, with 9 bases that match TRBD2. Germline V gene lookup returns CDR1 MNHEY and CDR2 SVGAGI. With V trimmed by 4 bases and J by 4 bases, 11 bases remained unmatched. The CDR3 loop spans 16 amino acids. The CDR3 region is CASSSSHSGGGYEQYF. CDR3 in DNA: TGTGCCAGCAGTTCTTCCCATAGCGGGGGAGGATACGAGCAGTACTTC.

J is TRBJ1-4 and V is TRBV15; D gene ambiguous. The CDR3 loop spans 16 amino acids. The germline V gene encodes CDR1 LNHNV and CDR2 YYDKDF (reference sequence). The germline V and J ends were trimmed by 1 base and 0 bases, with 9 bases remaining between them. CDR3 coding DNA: TGTGCCACCAGCAGAGGATACGGGGCAACTAATGAAAAACTGTTTTTT. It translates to CATSRGYGATNEKLFF.

The CDR3 DNA is TGTGCCAGCAGTCACAATACTGAAGCTTTCTTT. Protein sequence: CASSHNTEAFF. This chain joins TRBV6-5 and TRBJ1-1, with D unclear. Germline V lookup: CDR1 MNHEY, CDR2 SVGAGI. This CDR3 is 11 amino acids long. Trimming took 5 bases from V and 5 from J, leaving 6 bases between them.

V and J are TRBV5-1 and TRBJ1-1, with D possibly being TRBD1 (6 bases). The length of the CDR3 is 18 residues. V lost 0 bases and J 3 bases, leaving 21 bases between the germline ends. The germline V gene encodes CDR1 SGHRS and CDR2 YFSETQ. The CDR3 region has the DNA TGCGCCAGCAGCTTGGGGTGGACAGCCAAGGGTGGGGACACTGAAGCTTTCTTT. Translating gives CASSLGWTAKGGDTEAFF.

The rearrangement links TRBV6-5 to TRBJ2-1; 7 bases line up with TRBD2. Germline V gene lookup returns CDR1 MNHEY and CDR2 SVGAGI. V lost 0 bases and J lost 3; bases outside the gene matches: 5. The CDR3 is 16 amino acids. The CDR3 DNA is TGTGCCAGCAGTTACTCGGGGCTAGCGGTCTACAATGAGCAGTTCTTC. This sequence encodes CASSYSGLAVYNEQFF.

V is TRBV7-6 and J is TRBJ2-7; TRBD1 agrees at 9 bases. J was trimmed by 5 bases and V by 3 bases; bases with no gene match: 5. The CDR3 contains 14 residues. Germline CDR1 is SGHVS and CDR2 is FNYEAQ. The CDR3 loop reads CASSFRQGDNEQYF. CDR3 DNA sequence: TGTGCCAGCAGCTTCCGACAGGGGGACAACGAGCAGTACTTC.

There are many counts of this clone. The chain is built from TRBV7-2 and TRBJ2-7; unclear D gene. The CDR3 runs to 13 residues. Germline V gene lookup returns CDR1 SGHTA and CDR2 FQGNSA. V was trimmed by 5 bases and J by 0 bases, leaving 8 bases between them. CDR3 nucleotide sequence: TGTGCCAGCAGCCCCAGGCTCTCCTACGAGCAGTACTTC. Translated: CASSPRLSYEQYF.

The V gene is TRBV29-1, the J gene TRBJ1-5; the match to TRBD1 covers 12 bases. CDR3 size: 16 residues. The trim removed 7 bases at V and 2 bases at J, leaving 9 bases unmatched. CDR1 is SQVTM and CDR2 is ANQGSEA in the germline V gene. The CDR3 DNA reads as TGCAGCGCACTGGGACAGGGGGCCCGAGGCAATCAGCCCCAGCATTTT. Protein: CSALGQGARGNQPQHF. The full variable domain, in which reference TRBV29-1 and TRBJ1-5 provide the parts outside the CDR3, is SAVISQKPSRDICQRGTSLTIQCQVDSQVTMMFWYRQQPGQSLTLIATANQGSEATYESGFVIDKFPISRPNLTFSTLTVSNMSPEDSSIYLCSALGQGARGNQPQHFGDGTRLSIL.

The CDR3 sequence: CASSLNIRLQSRANVLTF. DNA for the CDR3: TGTGCCAGCAGCTTAAACATACGCTTACAAAGTCGGGCCAACGTCCTGACTTTC. The chain uses TRBV7-3 and TRBJ2-6; D not certain. CDR3 length: 18 residues. Per the germline V gene, CDR1 is SGHTA and CDR2 is FQGTGA. V lost 1 base, J lost 5 bases, and 18 bases lay in between.

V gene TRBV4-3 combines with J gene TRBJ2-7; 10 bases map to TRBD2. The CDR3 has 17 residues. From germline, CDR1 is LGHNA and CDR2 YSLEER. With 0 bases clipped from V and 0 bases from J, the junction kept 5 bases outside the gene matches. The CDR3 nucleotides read TGCGCCAGCAGCCAAGATTCCGTAGCGGGGGGCTCCTACGAGCAGTACTTC. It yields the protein CASSQDSVAGGSYEQYF.

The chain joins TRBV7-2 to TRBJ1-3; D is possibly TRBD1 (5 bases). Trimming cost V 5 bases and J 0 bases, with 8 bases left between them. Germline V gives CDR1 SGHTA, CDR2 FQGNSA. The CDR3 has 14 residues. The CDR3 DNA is TGTGCCAGCAGCCGGGGCACCTCTGGAAACACCATATATTTT. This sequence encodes CASSRGTSGNTIYF.

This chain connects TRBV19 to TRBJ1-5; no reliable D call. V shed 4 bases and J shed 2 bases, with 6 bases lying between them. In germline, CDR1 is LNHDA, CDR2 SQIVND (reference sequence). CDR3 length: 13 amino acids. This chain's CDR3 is CASSNLGNQPQHF. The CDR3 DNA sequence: TGTGCCAGTAGTAATTTGGGCAATCAGCCCCAGCATTTT.

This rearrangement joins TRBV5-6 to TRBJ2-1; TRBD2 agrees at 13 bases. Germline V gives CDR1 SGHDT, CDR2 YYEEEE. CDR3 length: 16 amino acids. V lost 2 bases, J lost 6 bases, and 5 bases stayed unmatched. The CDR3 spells CASSLVLAGGLNEQFF. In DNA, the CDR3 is TGTGCCAGCAGCTTAGTACTAGCGGGGGGGCTCAATGAGCAGTTCTTC.

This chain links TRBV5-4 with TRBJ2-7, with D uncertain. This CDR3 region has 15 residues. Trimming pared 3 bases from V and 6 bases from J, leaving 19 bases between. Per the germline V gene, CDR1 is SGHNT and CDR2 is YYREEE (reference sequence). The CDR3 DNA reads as TGTGCCAGCAGCTCATTAGGGTCCCACCCTCGCGAGCAGTACTTC. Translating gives CASSSLGSHPREQYF.

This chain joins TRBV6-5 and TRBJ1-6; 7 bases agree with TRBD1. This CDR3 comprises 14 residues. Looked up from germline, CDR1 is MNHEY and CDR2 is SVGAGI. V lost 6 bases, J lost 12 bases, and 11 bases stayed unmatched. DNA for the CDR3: TGTGCCAGCAGCCCTGGGACAGTTTTGGGACCCCTCCACTTT. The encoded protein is CASSPGTVLGPLHF.

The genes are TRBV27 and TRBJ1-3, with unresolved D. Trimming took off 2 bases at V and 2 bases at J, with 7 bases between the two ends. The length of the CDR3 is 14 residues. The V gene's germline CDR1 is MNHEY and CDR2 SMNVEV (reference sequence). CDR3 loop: CASSLLGTGNTIYF. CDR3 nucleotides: TGTGCCAGCAGTTTACTGGGCACTGGAAACACCATATATTTT.

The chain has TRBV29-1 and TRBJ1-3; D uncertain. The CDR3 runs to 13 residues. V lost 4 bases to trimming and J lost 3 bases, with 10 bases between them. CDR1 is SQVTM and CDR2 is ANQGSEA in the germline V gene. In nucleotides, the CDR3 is TGCAGCGTTGTTGGGCGAGGTGGAAACACCATATATTTT. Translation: CSVVGRGGNTIYF.

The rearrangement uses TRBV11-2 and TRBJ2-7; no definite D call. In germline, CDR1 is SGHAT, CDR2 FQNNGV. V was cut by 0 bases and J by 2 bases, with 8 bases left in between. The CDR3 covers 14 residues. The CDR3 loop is CASSLEGGTYEQYF. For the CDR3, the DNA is TGTGCCAGCAGCTTAGAAGGCGGAACCTACGAGCAGTACTTC.